This T cell receptor beta chain was found in a study of T cells in Graves' hyperthyroidism and ophthalmopathy. J gave up 6 bases and V 3 bases, and 10 bases lay outside the gene matches. Germline assignment: CDR1 MDHEN and CDR2 SYDVKM. This CDR3 spans 17 amino acids. Clinical symptoms, serum thyroxine, TRAb, thyroid ultrasound and orbital computed tomography informed diagnoses. This clonotype was counted ten times or more. It was RNA transcripts that yielded the amplified TCR beta CDR3 regions. Using the HTBI primer set, a first-round RT-PCR was run on the TCR CDR3. TCRdb passed the multiplex PCR reads through MiXCR, listing each CDR3 protein once. Altogether around 520,000 distinct CDR3 sequences are present, under 15% being singletons, with the ten largest covering less than 20%.

This sequence joins TRBV28 and TRBJ2-1; 11 bases are shared with TRBD1. Sample: blood. The TCR sequence derives from a young woman with Graves' hyperthyroidism. Here the CDR3 reads CASSFSPTGTGGNEQFF. The CDR3 nucleotides are TGTGCCAGCAGTTTCTCTCCCACCGGGACAGGGGGCAATGAGCAGTTCTTC.